The source of this T cell receptor beta chain is a study of T cells in Graves' hyperthyroidism and ophthalmopathy. General study results and limits: Before onset, by a median of approximately 6.2 months, the model predicted ophthalmopathy.

Regions amplified from RNA transcripts were the TCR beta CDR3 regions. First-round RT-PCR of the TCR CDR3 relied on the HTBI primer set. MiXCR was run by TCRdb on the multiplex PCR reads, yielding one entry per CDR3 protein. The profile shows a few hundred thousand distinct CDR3 sequences, about an eighth of them singletons. This CDR3 comprises 13 residues. Trimming took 3 bases from V and 8 from J, leaving 10 bases between them. CDR1 is LNHDA, CDR2 SQIVND, per germline (reference sequence). Uncontrolled infections, other autoimmune diseases, pregnancy or lactation led to exclusion of patients. Diagnosis relied on clinical symptoms, serum thyroxine and TRAb, thyroid ultrasound and orbital computed tomography. This clonotype was picked up a small number of times. The antigen remains unidentified.

The rearrangement links TRBV19 to TRBJ2-2, with unresolved D. The specimen was blood. The origin of this receptor is a woman under 30 with Graves' hyperthyroidism. The CDR3 spells CASSIRLLGELFF. The CDR3 DNA reads as TGTGCCAGTAGTATTCGGCTCCTGGGGGAGCTGTTTTTT. Using reference TRBV19 and TRBJ2-2 for the parts outside the CDR3, the full variable domain is DGGITQSPKYLFRKEGQNVTLSCEQNLNHDAMYWYRQDPGQGLRLIYYSQIVNDFQKGDIAEGYSVSREKKESFPLTVTSAQKNPTAFYLCASSIRLLGELFFGEGSRLTVL.